This T cell receptor (beta chain) emerged from a study of T cell repertoires in cytomegalovirus infection. TCRdb called the reads again in MiXCR, with one record for every CDR3 protein. The sample lists around 200,000 distinct CDR3 sequences, around 35% occurring once. This clonotype was counted only a few times. Its antigen is unidentified. Trimming cost V 8 bases and J 6 bases; bases outside gene matches: 7. CDR3 length: 13 amino acids. V gene TRBV12-3 or TRBV12-4 combines with J gene TRBJ1-3, with 7 positions matching TRBD1. The specimen comprised CD8+ T cells from cultured PBMCs, sampled from culture after CMV antigen stimulation. The clonotype was recovered from a human donor in good health (CMV status not recorded). Some clones in this sample may be carry-over from other donors' samples. CDR3 residues: CASEQGIENTIYF. DNA of the CDR3: TGTGCCAGCGAACAGGGGATCGAAAACACCATATATTTT.